This T cell receptor (beta chain) was retrieved from a study of CD8 T cells in ankylosing spondylitis. Quantitative 5'-RACE with molecular barcodes produced the TCR beta libraries. TCRdb re-called the 5' RACE reads with MiXCR, one entry per CDR3 protein. The top ten clones hold approximately 8% of a sample with about 170,000 distinct CDR3 sequences, 15% to 20% of them seen once. This CDR3 region has 13 residues. The germline gives CDR1 SNHLY, CDR2 FYNNEI. Trimming removed 10 bases from V and 5 bases from J, with 14 bases in between. Many counts were recorded for this clonotype. This TCR was recovered from a male donor with ankylosing spondylitis or in good health (not recorded which). The J gene is TRBJ2-2, the V gene TRBV2; the D gene is possibly TRBD2 (5 bases). Sample: blood, either unsorted or a sorted T cell fraction (not recorded which). CDR3 in DNA: TGTGCCACCCCATCGGGGAGAACCGGGGAGCTGTTTTTT. This gives the protein CATPSGRTGELFF.